These 32 T cell receptor beta chains share one sample of origin, sequenced in a study of shared clonotypes between healthy human individuals. The method was immunoSEQ multiplex PCR; TCRdb's version includes in-frame clones alone and lacks a portion of them. In the table there are about 230,000 clones, over 50% of which are singletons. Sequencing was done on a sample of memory CD4+ T cells sorted from blood. The subset is: CD45RA-negative fraction. These receptors all stem from a man aged 25-45 years in good health.

J is TRBJ2-5 and V is TRBV7-6; D not resolved. Germline V gene data show CDR1 as SGHVS and CDR2 as FNYEAQ. Trimming removed 4 bases from V and 3 bases from J, with 12 bases in between. The CDR3 consists of 14 residues. CDR3 loop: CASSSTLGEETQYF. The CDR3 bases are TGTGCCAGCAGCTCAACTCTCGGAGAAGAGACCCAGTACTTC.

The genes are TRBV5-1 and TRBJ1-1; D is undetermined. Trimming removed 1 base at V and 1 base at J, with 14 bases between. The CDR3 contains 16 residues. From germline, CDR1 is SGHRS and CDR2 YFSETQ. The CDR3 spells CASSLLGWQANTEAFF. The CDR3 DNA sequence: TGCGCCAGCAGCTTGCTCGGGTGGCAGGCGAACACTGAAGCTTTCTTT.

The genes are TRBV5-1 and TRBJ2-1; 13 nucleotides match TRBD2. This CDR3 contains 14 residues. Germline lookup yields CDR1 SGHRS and CDR2 YFSETQ. V was clipped by 6 bases and J by 5 bases; unmatched bases: 2. The CDR3 region is CASTGTSGNNEQFF. The CDR3 bases are TGCGCCAGCACCGGGACTAGCGGGAACAATGAGCAGTTCTTC.

The J gene is TRBJ2-2, the V gene TRBV28; 7 bases align to TRBD2. Germline V gene lookup returns CDR1 MDHEN and CDR2 SYDVKM. This CDR3 has 16 residues. V gave up 3 bases and J gave up 12 bases; unmatched junction bases: 16. The DNA of the CDR3 is TGTGCCAGCAGTTTCGGCGGGGGTGTGGGGCTTGCAAAGCTGTTTTTT. Translating it yields CASSFGGGVGLAKLFF.

The rearrangement joins TRBV18 to TRBJ2-3, with D perhaps given as TRBD1 or TRBD2 (6 bases each). V was clipped by 10 bases and J by 5 bases, with 16 bases between them. The CDR3 runs to 13 residues. Germline CDR1 is KGHSH and CDR2 is LQKENI. CDR3 amino acids: CATRGQLGDTQYF. The DNA for the CDR3 is TGTGCCACCCGGGGGCAACTCGGAGATACGCAGTATTTT.

This clone was counted many times. The chain uses TRBV29-1 and TRBJ2-2, with TRBD2 matching 14 bases. CDR3 length equals 14 residues. Germline CDR1 and CDR2: SQVTM and ANQGSEA. Trimming removed 6 bases from V and 6 bases from J; junction bases left unmatched: 3. The CDR3 sequence: CSVRLAGGPGELFF. CDR3 nucleotides: TGCAGCGTACGACTAGCGGGAGGGCCCGGGGAGCTGTTTTTT.

The chain couples TRBV6-1 to TRBJ2-7; D possibly uses TRBD1 or TRBD2 (6 bases each). Germline lookup yields CDR1 MNHNS and CDR2 SASEGT. V shed 4 bases and J shed 1 base, with 11 bases lying between them. This CDR3 has 14 residues. CDR3 in amino acids: CASSVGGASYEQYF. CDR3 sequence (DNA): TGTGCCAGCAGTGTCGGGGGCGCATCCTACGAGCAGTACTTC.

This clone has only a few counts. The chain couples TRBV5-1 to TRBJ2-2, with unresolved D. The length of the CDR3 is 16 residues. The germline V gene encodes CDR1 SGHRS and CDR2 YFSETQ. Trimming took 0 bases from V and 0 from J, leaving 9 bases between them. CDR3 DNA sequence: TGCGCCAGCAGCTTGGAATCCAGGTCGAACACCGGGGAGCTGTTTTTT. Protein sequence: CASSLESRSNTGELFF. The complete variable domain, with remaining parts taken from reference TRBV5-1 and TRBJ2-2, reads KAGVTQTPRYLIKTRGQQVTLSCSPISGHRSVSWYQQTPGQGLQFLFEYFSETQRNKGNFPGRFSGRQFSNSRSEMNVSTLELGDSALYLCASSLESRSNTGELFFGEGSRLTVL.

V and J are TRBV9 and TRBJ2-1; D is possibly TRBD1 or TRBD2 (6 bases each). Trimming took off 0 bases at V and 3 bases at J, with 16 bases between the two ends. This CDR3 is built from 17 residues. Germline assignment: CDR1 SGDLS and CDR2 YYNGEE. CDR3 in amino acids: CASSVDGGRAVYNEQFF. For the CDR3, the DNA is TGTGCCAGCAGCGTAGATGGGGGGCGAGCTGTCTACAATGAGCAGTTCTTC.

The chain combines TRBV18 with TRBJ2-2; D is uncertain. V lost 3 bases to trimming and J lost 6 bases, with 14 bases between them. The V gene's germline CDR1 is KGHSH and CDR2 LQKENI. CDR3 length: 15 amino acids. The CDR3 DNA is TGTGCCAGCTCACCTTATTCAGCTTTGGCCGGGGAGCTGTTTTTT. Amino acid sequence: CASSPYSALAGELFF.

This chain connects TRBV10-2 to TRBJ1-4; TRBD1 might be the D (5 bases). The CDR3 is 15 residues long. CDR1 is WSHSY, CDR2 SAAADI, per germline. Trimming shortened V by 4 bases and J by 2 bases, and 11 bases separated the two germline ends. The CDR3 loop is CASSAPGRTNEKLFF. CDR3 nucleotide sequence: TGCGCCAGCAGTGCACCGGGACGGACTAATGAAAAACTGTTTTTT.

This rearrangement joins TRBV5-6 to TRBJ2-4; 10 bases line up with TRBD1. Trimming at V came to 6 bases and at J to 8 bases, leaving 5 bases not matched to a gene. The CDR3 contains 13 residues. Germline-derived CDR1 and CDR2 are SGHDT and YYEEEE. CDR3 in DNA: TGTGCCAGCACCCGACAGGGGGCAGACATTCAGTACTTC. Translated, it gives CASTRQGADIQYF. The full variable domain, its missing parts supplied by reference TRBV5-6 and TRBJ2-4, is DAGVTQSPTHLIKTRGQQVTLRCSPKSGHDTVSWYQQALGQGPQFIFQYYEEEERQRGNFPDRFSGHQFPNYSSELNVNALLLGDSALYLCASTRQGADIQYFGAGTRLSVL.

This chain uses TRBV2 with TRBJ2-1; 9 nucleotides match TRBD2. This CDR3 has 13 residues. The V gene end was trimmed by 5 bases and the J gene end by 7 bases; junction bases not matched to a gene: 3. CDR1 is SNHLY and CDR2 is FYNNEI in the germline V gene. Written as DNA, the CDR3 is TGTGCCAGCAGTCTGACTAGCGGTAATGAGCAGTTCTTC. It specifies CASSLTSGNEQFF.

Here the CDR3 reads CASSSPTGGASDEQFF. The CDR3 DNA follows: TGTGCCAGCAGCTCACCAACAGGGGGCGCGTCCGATGAGCAGTTCTTC. V and J are TRBV5-4 and TRBJ2-1, with 9 bases that match TRBD1. The CDR3 sequence is 16 residues long. V shed 3 bases and J 8 bases; nucleotides not matched to a gene: 12. Germline CDR1 is SGHNT and CDR2 is YYREEE (reference sequence).

The chain couples TRBV11-2 to TRBJ2-5; no clear D gene. V lost 0 bases to trimming and J lost 5 bases, with 10 bases between them. Germline loops: CDR1 SGHAT, CDR2 FQNNGV. This CDR3 comprises 14 residues. This CDR3 is CASSLDLRVETQYF. The CDR3 DNA is TGTGCCAGCAGCTTAGATCTACGAGTTGAGACCCAGTACTTC.

In the case of this clone: Different DNA sequences within this sample yield the same CDR3. The chain has TRBV4-1 and TRBJ2-3, with D maybe TRBD2 (5 bases). Germline lookup yields CDR1 MGHRA and CDR2 YSYEKL. The V and J ends lost 3 bases and 11 bases respectively, with 21 bases between them. The CDR3 has 15 residues. In DNA, the CDR3 is TGCGCCAGCAGCCATATGGACCGGGGAGAGATATTGCAGTATTTT. This translates into CASSHMDRGEILQYF.

This clone was recorded a few times. The chain joins TRBV7-9 to TRBJ1-4; 7 bases align to TRBD1. The germline V gene encodes CDR1 SEHNR and CDR2 FQNEAQ (reference sequence). The V and J ends lost 5 bases and 4 bases, in that order; junction bases with no gene match: 10. The CDR3 extends over 16 amino acids. The CDR3 sequence: CASSPQSGQLNEKLFF. DNA for the CDR3: TGTGCCAGCAGCCCTCAATCGGGACAGCTTAATGAAAAACTGTTTTTT.

This clone was observed a single time. The V gene is TRBV6-6, the J gene TRBJ1-1; D is unresolved. The CDR3 length is 13 residues. The germline CDR1 and CDR2 sequences are MNHNY and SVGAGI (reference sequence). V lost 6 bases and J 2 bases, leaving 10 bases between the germline ends. CDR3 coding DNA: TGTGCCAGCAGCCCCGGACCCAACACTGAAGCTTTCTTT. This gives the protein CASSPGPNTEAFF.

V usage is TRBV5-6 and J usage is TRBJ2-1, with D perhaps matching TRBD1 (5 bases). CDR3 length: 15 amino acids. Germline CDR1 is SGHDT and CDR2 is YYEEEE. The germline V and J ends were trimmed by 2 bases and 7 bases, with 16 bases remaining between them. CDR3 coding DNA: TGTGCCAGCAGCTTACAAGGGATGGGGCTAAATGAGCAGTTCTTC. Residues: CASSLQGMGLNEQFF.

The gene calls are TRBV5-4 and TRBJ2-1, with 7 bases fitting TRBD2. This CDR3 has 15 amino acids. V trimming: 0 bases; J trimming: 1 base; junction bases outside the gene matches: 1. CDR1 SGHNT and CDR2 YYREEE come from the germline V gene (reference sequence). CDR3 amino acids: CASSLARGSYNEQFF. The DNA of the CDR3 is TGTGCCAGCAGCTTGGCGCGGGGGTCCTACAATGAGCAGTTCTTC.

The chain recombines TRBV19 with TRBJ2-1, with 10 bases fitting TRBD1. With V trimmed by 5 bases and J by 3 bases, 4 bases remained unmatched. The CDR3 is 15 residues long. The germline CDR1 and CDR2 sequences are LNHDA and SQIVND (reference sequence). The CDR3 sequence: CASSPRTGGYNEQFF. The CDR3 DNA follows: TGTGCCAGTAGTCCCCGGACAGGGGGCTACAATGAGCAGTTCTTC.

The chain couples TRBV6-6 to TRBJ2-7; maybe TRBD1 (6 bases). Germline CDR1 is MNHNY and CDR2 is SVGAGI (reference sequence). The CDR3 covers 15 residues. With 4 bases removed from V and 7 bases from J, the gap between germline ends came to 20 bases. For the CDR3, the DNA is TGTGCCAGCAGTTCCACCAGGGGATACCTAATGGAGCAGTACTTC. Its protein is CASSSTRGYLMEQYF.

This clone was seen a few times. The chain joins TRBV12-5 to TRBJ1-1, with D unclear. The germline V and J ends were trimmed by 6 bases and 5 bases, with 13 bases remaining between them. This CDR3 spans 13 amino acids. Germline CDR1 LGHNT, CDR2 FRNRAP. The CDR3 DNA follows: TGTGCTAGTGGCCAAGAAGTGGGGACTGAAGCTTTCTTT. It is translated as CASGQEVGTEAFF. Looking up the rest from reference TRBV12-5 and TRBJ1-1 gives the full variable domain: DARVTQTPRHKVTEMGQEVTMRCQPILGHNTVFWYRQTMMQGLELLAYFRNRAPLDDSGMPKDRFSAEMPDATLATLKIQPSEPRDSAVYFCASGQEVGTEAFFGQGTRLTVV.

The chain carries TRBV5-8 and TRBJ2-2; possible D gene TRBD2, 5 bases. V lost 3 bases and J 8 bases, leaving 26 bases between the germline ends. This CDR3 is built from 18 residues. CDR1 and CDR2 (germline): SGHTS, YDEGEE. The CDR3 sequence: CASSWLGDFGRSRGELFF. In DNA, the CDR3 is TGTGCCAGCAGCTGGCTTGGGGATTTTGGGAGATCGCGAGGGGAGCTGTTTTTT.

The chain couples TRBV2 to TRBJ1-4; 9 bases line up with TRBD1. Per germline, CDR1 SNHLY and CDR2 FYNNEI. This CDR3 is 13 amino acids long. Trimming took 8 bases from V and 5 from J; bases not matched to a gene: 3. The CDR3 DNA reads as TGTGCCAGCTGTGGGACAGGGAATGAAAAACTGTTTTTT. Translating it yields CASCGTGNEKLFF.

The genes are TRBV21-1 and TRBJ2-6; the table's D call TRBD1 went unverified against the DNA. TRBV21-1 is deemed a pseudogene. This CDR3 is built from 17 residues. CDR3 DNA sequence: TGTGCCAGCAGCCCGCGACAGGGACCGATTGGGGCCAACGTCCTGACTTTC. Translated, it gives CASSPRQGPIGANVLTF.

The V gene is TRBV18, the J gene TRBJ2-3, with 15 bases fitting TRBD2. CDR1 KGHSH and CDR2 LQKENI come from the germline V gene. CDR3 length: 18 residues. J gave up 2 bases and V 4 bases, and 7 bases lay outside the gene matches. The CDR3 loop is CASSLSGLAGGDTDTQYF. DNA for the CDR3: TGTGCCAGCTCACTTTCTGGACTAGCGGGAGGGGACACAGATACGCAGTATTTT.

The V gene is TRBV7-2, the J gene TRBJ2-7, with 8 bases that match TRBD1. The CDR3 spans 14 residues. Germline V gene lookup returns CDR1 SGHTA and CDR2 FQGNSA. V trimming: 5 bases; J trimming: 6 bases; junction bases outside the gene matches: 9. The CDR3 coding sequence is TGTGCCAGCAGCAGACCGGGACAGGCTGCCGAGCAGTACTTC. As protein: CASSRPGQAAEQYF.

The genes are TRBV28 and TRBJ1-4, with D possibly matching TRBD1 (5 bases). CDR3 length equals 16 residues. Germline loops: CDR1 MDHEN, CDR2 SYDVKM. V dropped 2 bases and J dropped 5 bases, with 15 bases sitting between them. CDR3 region: CASSLTGDGVNEKLFF. In DNA form, the CDR3 reads TGTGCCAGCAGTTTAACCGGGGACGGGGTCAATGAAAAACTGTTTTTT.

The V call is TRBV7-2, the J call TRBJ2-1; 9 bases fit TRBD2. The CDR3 length is 15 residues. Per the germline V gene, CDR1 is SGHTA and CDR2 is FQGNSA. After removal of 3 bases from V and 6 bases from J, the junction contained 6 bases not matched to a gene. For the CDR3, the DNA is TGTGCCAGCAGCTTGCTAGCGGGAAACTCCAATGAGCAGTTCTTC. It encodes CASSLLAGNSNEQFF.

The rearrangement joins TRBV5-6 to TRBJ1-4; unclear D gene. CDR1 and CDR2 from the germline V gene are SGHDT and YYEEEE. This CDR3 has 15 amino acids. V was pared by 0 bases and J by 6 bases, with 12 bases between. CDR3 residues: CASSLVAGLDEKLFF. CDR3 nucleotides: TGTGCCAGCAGCTTGGTCGCGGGGTTAGATGAAAAACTGTTTTTT.

In this sample, this clone turned up once. The V gene is TRBV29-1, the J gene TRBJ2-3, with D unresolved. Trimming took off 4 bases at V and 2 bases at J, with 13 bases between the two ends. The germline V gene encodes CDR1 SQVTM and CDR2 ANQGSEA. CDR3 length: 14 residues. Written as DNA, the CDR3 is TGCAGCGTTGCGAAGGATTGGGACACAGATACGCAGTATTTT. It translates to CSVAKDWDTDTQYF.